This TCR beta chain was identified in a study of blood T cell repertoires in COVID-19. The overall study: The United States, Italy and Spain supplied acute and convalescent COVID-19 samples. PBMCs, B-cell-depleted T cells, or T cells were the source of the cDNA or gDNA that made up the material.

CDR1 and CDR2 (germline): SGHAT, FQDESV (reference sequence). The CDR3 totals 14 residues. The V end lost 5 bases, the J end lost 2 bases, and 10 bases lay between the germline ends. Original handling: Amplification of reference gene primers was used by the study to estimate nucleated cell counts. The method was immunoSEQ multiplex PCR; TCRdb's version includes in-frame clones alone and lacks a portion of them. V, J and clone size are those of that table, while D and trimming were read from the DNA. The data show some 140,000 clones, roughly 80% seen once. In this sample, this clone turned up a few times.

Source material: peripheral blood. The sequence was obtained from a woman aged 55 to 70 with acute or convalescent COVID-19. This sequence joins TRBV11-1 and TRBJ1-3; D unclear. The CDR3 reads CASSLRNPGNTIYF. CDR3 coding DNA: TGTGCCAGCAGCCTGCGAAACCCTGGAAACACCATATATTTT.